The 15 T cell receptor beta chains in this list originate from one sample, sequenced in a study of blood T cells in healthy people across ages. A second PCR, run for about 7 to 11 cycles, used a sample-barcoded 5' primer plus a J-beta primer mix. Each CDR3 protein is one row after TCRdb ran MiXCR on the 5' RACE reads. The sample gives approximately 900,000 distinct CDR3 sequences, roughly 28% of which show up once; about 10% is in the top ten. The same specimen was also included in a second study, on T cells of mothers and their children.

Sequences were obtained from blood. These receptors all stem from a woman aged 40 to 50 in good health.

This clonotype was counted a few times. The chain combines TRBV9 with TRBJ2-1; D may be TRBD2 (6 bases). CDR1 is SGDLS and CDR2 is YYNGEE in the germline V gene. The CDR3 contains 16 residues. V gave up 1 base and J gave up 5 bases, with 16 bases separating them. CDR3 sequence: CASSVLSGGSDNEQFF. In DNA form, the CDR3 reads TGTGCCAGCAGCGTACTATCCGGGGGATCCGACAATGAGCAGTTCTTC.

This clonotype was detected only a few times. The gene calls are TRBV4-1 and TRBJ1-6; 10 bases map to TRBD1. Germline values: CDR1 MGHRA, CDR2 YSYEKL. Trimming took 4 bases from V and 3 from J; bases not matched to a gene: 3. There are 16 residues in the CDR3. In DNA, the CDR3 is TGCGCCAGCAGCCCAGACAGGGGGCTCTATAATTCACCCCTCCACTTT. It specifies CASSPDRGLYNSPLHF.

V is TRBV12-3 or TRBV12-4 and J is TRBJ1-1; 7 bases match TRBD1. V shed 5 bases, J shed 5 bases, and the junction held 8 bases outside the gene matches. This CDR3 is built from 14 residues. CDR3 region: CASSEQGTRTEAFF. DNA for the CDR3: TGTGCCAGCAGTGAACAGGGGACGAGGACTGAAGCTTTCTTT.

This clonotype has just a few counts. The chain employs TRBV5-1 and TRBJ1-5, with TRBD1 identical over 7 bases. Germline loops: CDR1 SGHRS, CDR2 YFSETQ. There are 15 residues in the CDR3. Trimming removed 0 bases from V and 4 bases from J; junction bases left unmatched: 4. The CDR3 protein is CASSLEGQRNQPQHF. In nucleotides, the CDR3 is TGCGCCAGCAGCTTGGAGGGACAGAGAAATCAGCCCCAGCATTTT.

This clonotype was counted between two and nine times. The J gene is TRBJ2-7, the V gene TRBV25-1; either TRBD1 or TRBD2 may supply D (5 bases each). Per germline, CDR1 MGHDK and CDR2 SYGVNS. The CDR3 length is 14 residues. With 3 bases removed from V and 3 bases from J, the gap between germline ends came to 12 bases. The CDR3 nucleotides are TGTGCCAGCAGTGACATGGGGGTTAACTACGAGCAGTACTTC. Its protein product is CASSDMGVNYEQYF.

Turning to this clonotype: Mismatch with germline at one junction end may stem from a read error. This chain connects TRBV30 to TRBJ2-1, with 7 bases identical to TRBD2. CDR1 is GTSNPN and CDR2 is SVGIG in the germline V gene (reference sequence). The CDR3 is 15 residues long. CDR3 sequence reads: CARSSGEGGYNEQFF. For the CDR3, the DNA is TGTGCCCGGAGTTCGGGGGAGGGCGGATACAATGAGCAGTTCTTC.

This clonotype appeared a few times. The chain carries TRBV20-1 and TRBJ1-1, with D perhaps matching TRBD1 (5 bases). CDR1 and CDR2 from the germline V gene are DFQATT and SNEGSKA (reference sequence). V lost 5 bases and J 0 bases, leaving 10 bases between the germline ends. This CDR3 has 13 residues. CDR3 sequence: CSAQVGVNTEAFF. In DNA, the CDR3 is TGCAGTGCTCAAGTGGGGGTGAACACTGAAGCTTTCTTT.

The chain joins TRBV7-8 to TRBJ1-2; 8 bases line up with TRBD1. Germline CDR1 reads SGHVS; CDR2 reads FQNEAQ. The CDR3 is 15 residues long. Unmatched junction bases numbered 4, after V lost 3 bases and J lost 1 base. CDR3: CASSLDRAINYGYTF. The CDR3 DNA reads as TGTGCCAGCAGCTTGGACAGGGCAATTAACTATGGCTACACCTTC.

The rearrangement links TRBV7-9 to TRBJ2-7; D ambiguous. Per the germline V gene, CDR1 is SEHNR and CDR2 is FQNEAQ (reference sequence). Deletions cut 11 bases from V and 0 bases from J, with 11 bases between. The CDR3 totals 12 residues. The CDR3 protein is CASAAVSYEQYF. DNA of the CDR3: TGTGCCTCCGCCGCAGTCTCCTACGAGCAGTACTTC.

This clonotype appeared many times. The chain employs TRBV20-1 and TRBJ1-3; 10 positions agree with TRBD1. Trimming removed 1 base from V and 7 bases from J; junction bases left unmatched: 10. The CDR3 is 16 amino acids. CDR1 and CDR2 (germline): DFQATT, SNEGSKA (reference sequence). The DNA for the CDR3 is TGCAGTGCTAGAGTAAGGCCGGGGACAGGGGAGAACACCATATATTTT. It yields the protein CSARVRPGTGENTIYF.

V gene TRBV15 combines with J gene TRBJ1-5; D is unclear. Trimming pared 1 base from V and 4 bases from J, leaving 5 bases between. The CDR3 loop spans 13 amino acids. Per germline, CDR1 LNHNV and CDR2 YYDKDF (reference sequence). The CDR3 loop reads CATSRVGNQPQHF. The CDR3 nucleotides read TGTGCCACCAGCAGAGTGGGGAATCAGCCCCAGCATTTT.

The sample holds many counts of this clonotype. CDR3 sequence (DNA): TGTGCCAGCAGTTTTGATGAGCCAGGGGGCACGAAGACCCAGTACTTC. This sequence encodes CASSFDEPGGTKTQYF. The rearrangement links TRBV12-3 or TRBV12-4 to TRBJ2-5; 8 bases line up with TRBD1. V trimming: 3 bases; J trimming: 6 bases; junction bases outside the gene matches: 12. The CDR3 sequence is 16 residues long.

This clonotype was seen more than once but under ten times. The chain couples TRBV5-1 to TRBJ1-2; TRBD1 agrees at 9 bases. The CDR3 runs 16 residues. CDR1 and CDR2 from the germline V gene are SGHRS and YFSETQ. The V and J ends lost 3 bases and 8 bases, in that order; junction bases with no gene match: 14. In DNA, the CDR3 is TGCGCCAGCAGCTCGGACAGGGGTGTATCGTTAGGAGGCTACACCTTC. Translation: CASSSDRGVSLGGYTF.

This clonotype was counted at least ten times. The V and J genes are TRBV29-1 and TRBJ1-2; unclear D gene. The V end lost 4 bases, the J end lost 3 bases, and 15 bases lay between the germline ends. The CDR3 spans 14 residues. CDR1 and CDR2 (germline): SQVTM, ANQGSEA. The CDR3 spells CSVATGSGDYGYTF. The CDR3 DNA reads TGCAGCGTTGCCACCGGATCTGGAGACTATGGCTACACCTTC.

This CDR3 is CSAREVASSKVMQYF. CDR3 DNA: TGCAGTGCTAGAGAGGTAGCATCCTCAAAAGTTATGCAGTATTTT. The chain couples TRBV20-1 to TRBJ2-3; no clear D. CDR1 and CDR2 (germline): DFQATT, SNEGSKA (reference sequence). The ends were cut back, 0 bases at V and 11 bases at J, with 21 bases in the middle. The CDR3 contains 15 residues.